The T cell receptor (beta chain) described here comes from a study of T cell repertoires in cytomegalovirus infection. TCRdb reanalysed the reads using MiXCR and keeps one entry per CDR3 protein. The profile shows about 100,000 distinct CDR3 sequences, roughly 41% of them singletons. There are many counts of this clonotype. The target antigen is unknown. The CDR3 runs to 15 residues. The V end was cut by 3 bases, the J end by 7 bases, with 15 bases between. This rearrangement joins TRBV12-3 or TRBV12-4 to TRBJ2-2, with D tentatively TRBD2 (6 bases). Sequenced material: CD8+ T cells from cultured PBMCs, taken from culture after CMV antigen stimulation. The TCR originated in a human donor in good health (CMV status not recorded). Some clones in this sample may be carry-over from other donors' samples. In nucleotides, the CDR3 is TGTGCCAGCAGTTTTTTCCCGGGGGACGACGGGGAGCTGTTTTTT. Its translation is CASSFFPGDDGELFF.